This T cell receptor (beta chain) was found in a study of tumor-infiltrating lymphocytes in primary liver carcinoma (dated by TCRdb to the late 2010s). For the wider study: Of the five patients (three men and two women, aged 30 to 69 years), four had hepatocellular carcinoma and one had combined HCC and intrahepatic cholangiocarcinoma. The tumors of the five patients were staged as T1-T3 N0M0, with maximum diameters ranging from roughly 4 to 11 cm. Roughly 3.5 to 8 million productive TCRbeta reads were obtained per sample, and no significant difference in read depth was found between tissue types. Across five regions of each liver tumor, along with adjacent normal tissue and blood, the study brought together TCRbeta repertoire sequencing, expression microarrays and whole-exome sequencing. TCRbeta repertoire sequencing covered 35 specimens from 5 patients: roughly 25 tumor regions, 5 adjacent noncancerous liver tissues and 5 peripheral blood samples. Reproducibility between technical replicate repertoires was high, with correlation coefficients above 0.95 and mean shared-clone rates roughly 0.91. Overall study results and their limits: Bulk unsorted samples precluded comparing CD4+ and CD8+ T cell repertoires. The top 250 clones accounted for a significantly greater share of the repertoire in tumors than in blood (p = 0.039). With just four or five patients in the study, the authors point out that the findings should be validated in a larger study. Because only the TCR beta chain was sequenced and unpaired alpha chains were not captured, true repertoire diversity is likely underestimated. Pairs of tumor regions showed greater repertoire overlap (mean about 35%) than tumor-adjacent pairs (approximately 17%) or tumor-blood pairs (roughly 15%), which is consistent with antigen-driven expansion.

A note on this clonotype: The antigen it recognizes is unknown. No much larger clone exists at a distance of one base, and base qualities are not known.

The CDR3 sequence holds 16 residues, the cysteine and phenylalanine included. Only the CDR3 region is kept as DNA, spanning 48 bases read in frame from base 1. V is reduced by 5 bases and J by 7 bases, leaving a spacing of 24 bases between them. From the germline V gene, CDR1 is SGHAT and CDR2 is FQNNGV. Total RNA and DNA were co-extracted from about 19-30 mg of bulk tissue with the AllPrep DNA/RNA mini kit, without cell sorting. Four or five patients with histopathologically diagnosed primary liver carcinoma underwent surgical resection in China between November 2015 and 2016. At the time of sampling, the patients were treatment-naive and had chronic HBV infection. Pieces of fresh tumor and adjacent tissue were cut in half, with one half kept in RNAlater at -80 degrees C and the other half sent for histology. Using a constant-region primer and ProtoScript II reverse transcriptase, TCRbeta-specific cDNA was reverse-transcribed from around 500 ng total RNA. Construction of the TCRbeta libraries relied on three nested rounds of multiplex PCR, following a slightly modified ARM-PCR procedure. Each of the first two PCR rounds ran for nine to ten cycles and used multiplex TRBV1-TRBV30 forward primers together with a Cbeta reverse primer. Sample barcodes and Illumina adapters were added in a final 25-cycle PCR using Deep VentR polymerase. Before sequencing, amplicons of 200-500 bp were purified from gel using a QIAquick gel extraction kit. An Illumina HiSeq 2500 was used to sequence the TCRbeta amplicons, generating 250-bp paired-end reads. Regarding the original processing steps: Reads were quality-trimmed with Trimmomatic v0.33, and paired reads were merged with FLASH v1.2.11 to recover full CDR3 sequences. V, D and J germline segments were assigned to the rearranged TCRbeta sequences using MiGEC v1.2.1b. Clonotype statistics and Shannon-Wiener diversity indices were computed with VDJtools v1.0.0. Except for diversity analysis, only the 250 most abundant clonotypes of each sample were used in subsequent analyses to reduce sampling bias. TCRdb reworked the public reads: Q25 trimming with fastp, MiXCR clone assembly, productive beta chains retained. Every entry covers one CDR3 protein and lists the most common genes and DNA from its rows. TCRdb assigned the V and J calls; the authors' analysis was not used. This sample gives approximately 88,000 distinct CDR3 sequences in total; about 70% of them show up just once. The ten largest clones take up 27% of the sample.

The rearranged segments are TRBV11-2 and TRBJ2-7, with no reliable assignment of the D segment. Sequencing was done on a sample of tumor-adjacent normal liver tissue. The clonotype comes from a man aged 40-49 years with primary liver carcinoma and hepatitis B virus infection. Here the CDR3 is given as CASSLGRATVPREQYF. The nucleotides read TGTGCCAGCAGCCTGGGCAGAGCGACCGTCCCTCGAGAGCAGTACTTC.